The T cell receptor beta chain under discussion was sequenced for a study of blood T cells in healthy people across ages. Across the whole study: Every two T cells gave about one barcoded beta molecule via template switching.

PCR was performed a second time for roughly 7 to 11 cycles using a sample-barcoded 5' primer and a J-beta primer mix. TCRdb passed the 5' RACE reads through MiXCR, listing each CDR3 protein once. This table holds 1.5 million to 2 million distinct CDR3 sequences, about 35% found once. This CDR3 is built from 18 residues. The germline V gene encodes CDR1 SGHVS and CDR2 FQNEAQ. The V gene end was trimmed by 5 bases and the J gene end by 7 bases; junction bases not matched to a gene: 15. This TCR came from a woman aged 25 to 45 in good health. The sequenced material came from blood. The gene calls are TRBV7-8 and TRBJ2-2, with 11 bases fitting TRBD2. CDR3 residues: CASSVDQLAGAPGGELFF. The CDR3, as DNA: TGTGCCAGCAGCGTTGACCAACTAGCGGGAGCCCCAGGCGGGGAGCTGTTTTTT.